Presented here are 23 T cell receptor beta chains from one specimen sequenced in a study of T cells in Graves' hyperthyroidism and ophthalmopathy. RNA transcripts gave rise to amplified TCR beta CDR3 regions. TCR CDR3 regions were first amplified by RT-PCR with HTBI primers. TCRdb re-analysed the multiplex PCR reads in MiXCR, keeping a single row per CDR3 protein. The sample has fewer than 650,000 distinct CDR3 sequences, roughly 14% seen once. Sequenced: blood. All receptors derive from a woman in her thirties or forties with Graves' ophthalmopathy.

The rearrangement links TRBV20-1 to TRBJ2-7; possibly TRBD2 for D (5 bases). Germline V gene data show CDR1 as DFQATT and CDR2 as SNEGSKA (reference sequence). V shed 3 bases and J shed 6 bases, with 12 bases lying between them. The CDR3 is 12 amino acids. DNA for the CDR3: TGCAGTGCTAGCCCACTAGGGTCCGAGCAGTACTTC. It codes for CSASPLGSEQYF.

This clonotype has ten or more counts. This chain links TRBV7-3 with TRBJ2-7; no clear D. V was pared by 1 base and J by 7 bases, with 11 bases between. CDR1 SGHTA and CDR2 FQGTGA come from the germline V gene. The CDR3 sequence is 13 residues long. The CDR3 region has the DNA TGTGCCAGCAGCTTAAGGTGGGGTGATGAGCAGTACTTC. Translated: CASSLRWGDEQYF.

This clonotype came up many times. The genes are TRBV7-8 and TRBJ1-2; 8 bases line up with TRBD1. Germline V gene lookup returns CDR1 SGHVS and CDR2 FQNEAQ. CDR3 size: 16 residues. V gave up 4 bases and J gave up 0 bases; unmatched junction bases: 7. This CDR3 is CASSSGTGWTNYGYTF. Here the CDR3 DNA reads TGTGCCAGCAGCTCGGGGACAGGTTGGACTAACTATGGCTACACCTTC.

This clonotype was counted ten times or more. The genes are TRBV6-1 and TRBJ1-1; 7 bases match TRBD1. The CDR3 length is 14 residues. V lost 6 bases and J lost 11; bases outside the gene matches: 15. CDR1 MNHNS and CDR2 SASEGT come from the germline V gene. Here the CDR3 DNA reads TGTGCCAGCAGCTTAAGCGCCAGGGGGGAAGAGGCTTTCTTT. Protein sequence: CASSLSARGEEAFF.

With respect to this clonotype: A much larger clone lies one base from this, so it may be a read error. CDR3 sequence reads: CTSSARSTEAFF. CDR3 DNA sequence: TGTACCAGTAGTGCAAGGAGCACTGAAGCTTTCTTT. The rearrangement joins TRBV19 to TRBJ1-1, with D uncertain. The CDR3 sequence is 12 residues long. Germline-derived CDR1 and CDR2 are LNHDA and SQIVND (reference sequence).

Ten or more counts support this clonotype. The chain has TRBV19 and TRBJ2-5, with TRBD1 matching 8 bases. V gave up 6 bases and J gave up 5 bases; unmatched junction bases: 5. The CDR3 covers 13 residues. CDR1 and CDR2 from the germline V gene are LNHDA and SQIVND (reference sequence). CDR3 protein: CASRTGAGETQYF. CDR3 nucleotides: TGTGCCAGTAGGACAGGGGCTGGGGAGACCCAGTACTTC.

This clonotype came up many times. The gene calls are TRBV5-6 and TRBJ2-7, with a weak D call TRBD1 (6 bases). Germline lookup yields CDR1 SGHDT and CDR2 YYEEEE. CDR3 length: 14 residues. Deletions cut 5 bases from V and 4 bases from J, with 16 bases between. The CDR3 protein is CASSAHGQTYEQYF. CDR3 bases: TGTGCCAGCAGTGCTCATGGACAGACTTACGAGCAGTACTTC.

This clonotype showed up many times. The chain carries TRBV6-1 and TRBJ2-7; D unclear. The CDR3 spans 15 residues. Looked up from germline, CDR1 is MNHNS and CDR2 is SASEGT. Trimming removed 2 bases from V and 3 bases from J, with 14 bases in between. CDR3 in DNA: TGTGCCAGCAGTGAAAACGGTGGGCGACTCTACGAGCAGTACTTC. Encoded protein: CASSENGGRLYEQYF.

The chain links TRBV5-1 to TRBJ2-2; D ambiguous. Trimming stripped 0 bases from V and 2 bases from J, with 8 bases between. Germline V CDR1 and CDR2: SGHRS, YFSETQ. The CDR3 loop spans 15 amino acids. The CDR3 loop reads CASSLGPINTGELFF. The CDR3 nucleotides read TGCGCCAGCAGCTTGGGGCCCATAAACACCGGGGAGCTGTTTTTT.

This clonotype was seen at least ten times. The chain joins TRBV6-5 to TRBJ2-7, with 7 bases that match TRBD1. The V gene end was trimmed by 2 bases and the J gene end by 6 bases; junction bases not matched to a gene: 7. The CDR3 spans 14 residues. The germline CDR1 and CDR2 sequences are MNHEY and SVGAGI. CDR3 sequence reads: CASSYQTGVGEQYF. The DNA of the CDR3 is TGTGCCAGCAGTTACCAAACAGGGGTGGGCGAGCAGTACTTC.

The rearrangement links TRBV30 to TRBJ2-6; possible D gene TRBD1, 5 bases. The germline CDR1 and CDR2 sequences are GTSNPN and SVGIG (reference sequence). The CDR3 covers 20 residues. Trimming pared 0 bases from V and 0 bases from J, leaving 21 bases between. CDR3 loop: CAWSVVRGALTLSGANVLTF. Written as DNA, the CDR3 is TGTGCCTGGAGTGTTGTCCGTGGGGCTCTGACCCTCTCTGGGGCCAACGTCCTGACTTTC. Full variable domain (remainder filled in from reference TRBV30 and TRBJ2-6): SQTIHQWPATLVQPVGSPLSLECTVEGTSNPNLYWYRQAAGRGLQLLFYSVGIGQISSEVPQNLSASRPQDRQFILSSKKLLLSDSGFYLCAWSVVRGALTLSGANVLTFGAGSRLTVL.

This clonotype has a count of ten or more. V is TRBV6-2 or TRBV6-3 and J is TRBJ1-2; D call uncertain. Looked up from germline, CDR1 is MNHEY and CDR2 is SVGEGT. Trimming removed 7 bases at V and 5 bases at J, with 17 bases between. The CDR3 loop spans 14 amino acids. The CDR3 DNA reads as TGTGCCAGCACCCCCGGACGGAGATTATATGGCTACACCTTC. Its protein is CASTPGRRLYGYTF.

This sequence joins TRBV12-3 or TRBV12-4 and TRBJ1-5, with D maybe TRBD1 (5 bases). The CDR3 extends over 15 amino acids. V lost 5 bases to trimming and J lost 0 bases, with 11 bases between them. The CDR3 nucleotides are TGTGCCAGCAGTCCCAGGGACTATAGCAATCAGCCCCAGCATTTT. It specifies CASSPRDYSNQPQHF.

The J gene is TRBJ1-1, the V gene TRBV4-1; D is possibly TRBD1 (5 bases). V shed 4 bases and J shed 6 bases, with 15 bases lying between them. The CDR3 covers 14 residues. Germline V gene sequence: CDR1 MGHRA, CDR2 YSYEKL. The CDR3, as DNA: TGCGCCAGCAGCCCACGGGGCTATACCGCTGAAGCTTTCTTT. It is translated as CASSPRGYTAEAFF.

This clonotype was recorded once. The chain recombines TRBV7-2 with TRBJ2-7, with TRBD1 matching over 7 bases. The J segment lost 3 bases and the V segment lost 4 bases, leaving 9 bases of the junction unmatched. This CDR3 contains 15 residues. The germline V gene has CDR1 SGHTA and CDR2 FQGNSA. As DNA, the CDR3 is TGTGCCAGCAGCTACCAGACAGGGCCTTACTACGAGCAGTACTTC. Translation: CASSYQTGPYYEQYF.

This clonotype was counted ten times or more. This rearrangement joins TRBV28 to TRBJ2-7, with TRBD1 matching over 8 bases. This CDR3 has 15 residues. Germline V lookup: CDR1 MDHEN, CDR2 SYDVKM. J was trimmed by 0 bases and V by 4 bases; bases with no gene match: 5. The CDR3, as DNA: TGTGCCAGCAGTTCCGGACAGGGCCGCTCCTACGAGCAGTACTTC. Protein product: CASSSGQGRSYEQYF.

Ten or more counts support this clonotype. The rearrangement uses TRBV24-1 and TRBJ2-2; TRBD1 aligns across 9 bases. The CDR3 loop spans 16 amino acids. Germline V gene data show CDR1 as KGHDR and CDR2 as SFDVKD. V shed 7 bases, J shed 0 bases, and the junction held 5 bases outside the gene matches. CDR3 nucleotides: TGTGCCACCAGACCCGGGACAGGGACGAACACCGGGGAGCTGTTTTTT. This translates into CATRPGTGTNTGELFF.

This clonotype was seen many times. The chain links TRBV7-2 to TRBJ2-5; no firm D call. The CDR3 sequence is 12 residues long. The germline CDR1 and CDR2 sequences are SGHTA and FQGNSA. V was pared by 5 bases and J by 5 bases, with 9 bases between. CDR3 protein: CASSQNGETQYF. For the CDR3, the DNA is TGTGCCAGCAGCCAAAACGGCGAGACCCAGTACTTC.

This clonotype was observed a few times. The CDR3 nucleotides are TGTGCCAGCAGCTCATCGGGACAGGGCCGCTATGGCTACACCTTC. It yields the protein CASSSSGQGRYGYTF. The chain links TRBV7-3 to TRBJ1-2; TRBD1 matches 9 bases. With V trimmed by 4 bases and J by 4 bases, 7 bases remained unmatched. Germline V lookup: CDR1 SGHTA, CDR2 FQGTGA. This CDR3 has 15 amino acids.

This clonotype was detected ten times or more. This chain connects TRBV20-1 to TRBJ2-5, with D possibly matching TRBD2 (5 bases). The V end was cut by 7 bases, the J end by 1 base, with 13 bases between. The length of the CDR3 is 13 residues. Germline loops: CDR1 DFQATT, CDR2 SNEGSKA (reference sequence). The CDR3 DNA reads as TGCAGTGTGAGGGAGCGGACCCAAGAGACCCAGTACTTC. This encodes CSVRERTQETQYF.

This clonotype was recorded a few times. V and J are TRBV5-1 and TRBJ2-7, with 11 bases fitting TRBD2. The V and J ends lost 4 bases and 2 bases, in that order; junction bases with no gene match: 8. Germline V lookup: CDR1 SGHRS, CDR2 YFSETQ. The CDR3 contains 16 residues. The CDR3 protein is CASSRTGTSGAYEQYF. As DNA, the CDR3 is TGCGCCAGCAGCAGAACCGGGACTAGCGGAGCCTACGAGCAGTACTTC.

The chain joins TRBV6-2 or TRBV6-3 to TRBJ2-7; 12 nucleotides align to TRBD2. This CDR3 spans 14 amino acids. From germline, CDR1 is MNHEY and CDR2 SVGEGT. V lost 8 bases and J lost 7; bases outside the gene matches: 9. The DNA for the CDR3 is TGTGCCAGCTGTTCGACTAGCGGGAGTGGAGAGCAGTACTTC. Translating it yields CASCSTSGSGEQYF.

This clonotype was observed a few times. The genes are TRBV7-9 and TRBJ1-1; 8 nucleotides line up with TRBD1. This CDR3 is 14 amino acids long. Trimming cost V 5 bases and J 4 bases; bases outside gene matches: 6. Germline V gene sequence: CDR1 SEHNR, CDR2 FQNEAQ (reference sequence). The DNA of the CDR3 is TGTGCCAGCAGCGATCCGGACAGGGCCACTGAAGCTTTCTTT. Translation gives CASSDPDRATEAFF. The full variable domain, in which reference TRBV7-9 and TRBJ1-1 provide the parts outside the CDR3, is DTGVSQNPRHKITKRGQNVTFRCDPISEHNRLYWYRQTLGQGPEFLTYFQNEAQLEKSRLLSDRFSAERPKGSFSTLEIQRTEQGDSAMYLCASSDPDRATEAFFGQGTRLTVV.